The TCR beta chain described here comes from a study of human T cells and chemical hapten exposure. Study information: The upper back received 0.01% DPC by patch testing, with results read at 6 days. Alopecia areata, totalis or universalis was found in mostly female patients. Findings and limits, study-wide: No alteration of TCRs above 1 in 1000 frequency was seen with DPC sensitization. It was expanded TCRs that formed significantly more large CDR3 similarity clusters than controls did.

The CDR3 totals 15 residues. Trimming took 2 bases from V and 4 from J, leaving 13 bases between them. For this clonotype: Its antigen remains unidentified.

Time point of the sample: pre-sensitization, week 0. Treatment specified: therapeutic diphenylcyclopropenone sensitization with weekly scalp DPC. TCRdb reanalysed the RACE reads using MiXCR and keeps one entry per CDR3 protein. The data show 50,000 to 65,000 distinct CDR3 sequences, around a tenth seen once. The clonotype originates from a woman between 40 and 55 years old with alopecia areata. Some clones in this sample may be carry-over from other donors' samples. The sample consisted of whole blood, taken in connection with sensitization to the hapten diphenylcyclopropenone (DPC). V is TRBV12-3 or TRBV12-4 and J is TRBJ2-3; possibly TRBD2 for D (7 bases). The CDR3 bases are TGTGCCAGCAGTTTATCGGGGGGCTTCGCAGATACGCAGTATTTT. It translates to CASSLSGGFADTQYF.